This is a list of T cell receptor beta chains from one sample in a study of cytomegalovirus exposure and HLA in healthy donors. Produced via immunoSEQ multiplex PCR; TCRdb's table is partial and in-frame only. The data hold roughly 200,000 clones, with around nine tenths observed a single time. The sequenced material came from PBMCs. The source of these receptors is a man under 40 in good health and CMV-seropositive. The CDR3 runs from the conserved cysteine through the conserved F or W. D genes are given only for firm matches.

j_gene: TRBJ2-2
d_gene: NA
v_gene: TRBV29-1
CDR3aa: CSVERGSGELFF
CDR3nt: TGCAGCGTTGAAAGAGGGTCCGGGGAGCTGTTTTTT

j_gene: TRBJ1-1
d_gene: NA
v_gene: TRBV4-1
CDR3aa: CASSQFAGTEAFF
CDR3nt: TGCGCCAGCAGCCAGTTCGCAGGTACTGAAGCTTTCTTT

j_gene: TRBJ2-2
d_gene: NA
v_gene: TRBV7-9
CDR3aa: CASSNYRSTGELFF
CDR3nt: TGTGCCAGCAGCAATTACAGGAGCACCGGGGAGCTGTTTTTT

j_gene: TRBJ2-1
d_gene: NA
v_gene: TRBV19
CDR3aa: CASSIGQVDNEQFF
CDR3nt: TGTGCCAGTAGTATAGGTCAGGTTGACAATGAGCAGTTCTTC

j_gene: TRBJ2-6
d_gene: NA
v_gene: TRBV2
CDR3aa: CASSDVAGANVLTF
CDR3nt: TGTGCCAGCAGTGACGTGGCTGGGGCCAACGTCCTGACTTTC

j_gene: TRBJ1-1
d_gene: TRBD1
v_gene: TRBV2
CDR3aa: CASSVDPYRGTWNTEAFF
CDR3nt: TGTGCCAGCAGTGTCGACCCATACAGGGGGACCTGGAACACTGAAGCTTTCTTT

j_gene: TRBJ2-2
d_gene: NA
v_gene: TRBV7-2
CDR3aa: CASSLGLRFAKGAGELFF
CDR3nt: TGTGCCAGCAGCTTAGGTCTTAGGTTCGCAAAAGGGGCCGGGGAGCTGTTTTTT

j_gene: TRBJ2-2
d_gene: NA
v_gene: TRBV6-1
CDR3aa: CASDRPNTGELFF
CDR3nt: TGTGCCAGCGACCGACCGAACACCGGGGAGCTGTTTTTT

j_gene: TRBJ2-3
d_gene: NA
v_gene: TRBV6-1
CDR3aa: CASRPREADTQYF
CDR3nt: TGTGCCAGCAGGCCAAGGGAGGCAGATACGCAGTATTTT

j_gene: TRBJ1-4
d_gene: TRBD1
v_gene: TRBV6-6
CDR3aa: CASSYRDRNEKLFF
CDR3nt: TGTGCCAGCAGTTACAGGGACAGAAATGAAAAACTGTTTTTT

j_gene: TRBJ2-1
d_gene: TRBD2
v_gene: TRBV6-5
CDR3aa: CASQSTSGSGDEQFF
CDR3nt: TGTGCCAGCCAGTCGACTAGCGGGAGTGGGGATGAGCAGTTCTTC

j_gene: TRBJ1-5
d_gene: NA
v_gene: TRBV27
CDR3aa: CASSYQAGGGNQPQHF
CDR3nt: TGTGCCAGCAGCTATCAGGCGGGGGGCGGCAATCAGCCCCAGCATTTT

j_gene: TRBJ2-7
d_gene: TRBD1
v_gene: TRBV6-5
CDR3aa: CASGETGTGAYEQYF
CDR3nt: TGTGCCAGCGGCGAAACTGGGACAGGGGCCTACGAGCAGTACTTC

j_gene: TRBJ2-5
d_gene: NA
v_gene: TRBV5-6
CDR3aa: CASSLLLQKETQYF
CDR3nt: TGTGCCAGCAGCTTGCTATTGCAGAAAGAGACCCAGTACTTC

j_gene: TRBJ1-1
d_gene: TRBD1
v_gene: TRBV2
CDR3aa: CASRGTGWNTEAFF
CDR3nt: TGTGCCAGCAGGGGGACAGGGTGGAACACTGAAGCTTTCTTT

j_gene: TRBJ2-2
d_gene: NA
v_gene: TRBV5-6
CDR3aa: CASSLAGVSENTGELFF
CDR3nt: TGTGCCAGCAGCTTGGCCGGGGTAAGCGAGAACACCGGGGAGCTGTTTTTT

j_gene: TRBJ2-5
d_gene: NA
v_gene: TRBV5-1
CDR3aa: CASSSLGTQETQYF
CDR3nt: TGCGCCAGCAGCTCGTTGGGGACTCAAGAGACCCAGTACTTC